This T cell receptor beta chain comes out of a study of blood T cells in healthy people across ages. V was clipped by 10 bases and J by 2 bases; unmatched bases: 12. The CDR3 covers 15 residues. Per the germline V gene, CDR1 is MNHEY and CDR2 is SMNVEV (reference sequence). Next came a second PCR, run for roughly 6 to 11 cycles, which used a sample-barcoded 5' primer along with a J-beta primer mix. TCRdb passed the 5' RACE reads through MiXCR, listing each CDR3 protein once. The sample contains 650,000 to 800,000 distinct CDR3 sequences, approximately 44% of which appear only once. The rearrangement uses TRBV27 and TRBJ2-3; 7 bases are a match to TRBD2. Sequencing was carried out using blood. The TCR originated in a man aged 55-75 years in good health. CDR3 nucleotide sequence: TGTGCCACCACCGGGGTCGGGGGGAACACAGATACGCAGTATTTT. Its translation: CATTGVGGNTDTQYF.